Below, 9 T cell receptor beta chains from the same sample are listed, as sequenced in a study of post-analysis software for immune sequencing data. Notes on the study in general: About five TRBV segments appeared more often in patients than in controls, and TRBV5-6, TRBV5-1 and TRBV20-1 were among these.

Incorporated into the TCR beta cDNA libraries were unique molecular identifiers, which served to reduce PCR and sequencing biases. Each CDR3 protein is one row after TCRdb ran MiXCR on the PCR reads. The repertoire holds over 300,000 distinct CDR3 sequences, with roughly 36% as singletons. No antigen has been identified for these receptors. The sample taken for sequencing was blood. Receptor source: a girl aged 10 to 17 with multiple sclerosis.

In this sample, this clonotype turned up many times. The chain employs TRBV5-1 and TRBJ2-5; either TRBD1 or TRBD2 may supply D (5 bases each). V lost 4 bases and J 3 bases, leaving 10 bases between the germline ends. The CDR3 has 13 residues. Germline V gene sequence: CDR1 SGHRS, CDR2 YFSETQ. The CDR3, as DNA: TGCGCCAGCAGCATCGGGACCGAAGAGACCCAGTACTTC. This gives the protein CASSIGTEETQYF.

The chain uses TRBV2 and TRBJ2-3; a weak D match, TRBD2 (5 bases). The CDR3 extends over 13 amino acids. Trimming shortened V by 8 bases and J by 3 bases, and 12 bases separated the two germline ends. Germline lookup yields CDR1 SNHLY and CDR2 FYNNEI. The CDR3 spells CASLGRGTDTQYF. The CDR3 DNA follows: TGTGCCAGCCTAGGCCGGGGAACAGATACGCAGTATTTT. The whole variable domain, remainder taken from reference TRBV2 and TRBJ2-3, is EPEVTQTPSHQVTQMGQEVILRCVPISNHLYFYWYRQILGQKVEFLVSFYNNEISEKSEIFDDQFSVERPDGSNFTLKIRSTKLEDSAMYFCASLGRGTDTQYFGPGTRLTVL.

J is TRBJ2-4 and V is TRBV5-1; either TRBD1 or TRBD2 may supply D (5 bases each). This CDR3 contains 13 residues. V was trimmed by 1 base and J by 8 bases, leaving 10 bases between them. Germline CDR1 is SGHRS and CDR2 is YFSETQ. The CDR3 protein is CASSLQVGDIQYF. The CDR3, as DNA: TGCGCCAGCAGCTTGCAAGTGGGGGACATTCAGTACTTC.

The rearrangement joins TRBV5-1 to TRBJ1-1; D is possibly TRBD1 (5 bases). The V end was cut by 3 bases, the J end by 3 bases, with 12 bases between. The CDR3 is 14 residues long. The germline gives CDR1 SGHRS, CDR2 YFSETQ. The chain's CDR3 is CASSSGVGDTEAFF. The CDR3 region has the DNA TGCGCCAGCAGCTCGGGGGTTGGGGACACTGAAGCTTTCTTT. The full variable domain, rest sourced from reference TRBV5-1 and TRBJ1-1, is KAGVTQTPRYLIKTRGQQVTLSCSPISGHRSVSWYQQTPGQGLQFLFEYFSETQRNKGNFPGRFSGRQFSNSRSEMNVSTLELGDSALYLCASSSGVGDTEAFFGQGTRLTVV.

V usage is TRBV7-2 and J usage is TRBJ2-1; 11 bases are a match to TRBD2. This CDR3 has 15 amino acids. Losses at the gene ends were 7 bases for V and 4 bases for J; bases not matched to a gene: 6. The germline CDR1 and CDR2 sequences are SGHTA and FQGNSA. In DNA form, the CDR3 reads TGTGCCAGCAAAGTACCTAGCGGGGGGTACAATGAGCAGTTCTTC. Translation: CASKVPSGGYNEQFF.

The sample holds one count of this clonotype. This CDR3 reads CASSGLVRQYF. CDR3 coding DNA: TGTGCCAGCAGTGGGTTGGTGAGGCAGTATTTT. This chain uses TRBV12-3 or TRBV12-4 with TRBJ2-3; no clear D. The V end lost 5 bases, the J end lost 11 bases, and 11 bases lay between the germline ends. The CDR3 length is 11 residues.

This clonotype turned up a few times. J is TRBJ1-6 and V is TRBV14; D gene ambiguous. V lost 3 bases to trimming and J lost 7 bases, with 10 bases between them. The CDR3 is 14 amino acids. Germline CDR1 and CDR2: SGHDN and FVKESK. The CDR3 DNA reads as TGTGCCAGCAGCCAGGAGGTCCCCAATTCACCCCTCCACTTT. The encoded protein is CASSQEVPNSPLHF.

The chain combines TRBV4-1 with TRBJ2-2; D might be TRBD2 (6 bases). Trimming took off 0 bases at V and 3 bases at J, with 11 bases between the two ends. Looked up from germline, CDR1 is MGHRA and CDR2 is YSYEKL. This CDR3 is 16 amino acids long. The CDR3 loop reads CASSQEGGDYTGELFF. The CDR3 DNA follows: TGCGCCAGCAGCCAAGAAGGCGGGGATTACACCGGGGAGCTGTTTTTT.

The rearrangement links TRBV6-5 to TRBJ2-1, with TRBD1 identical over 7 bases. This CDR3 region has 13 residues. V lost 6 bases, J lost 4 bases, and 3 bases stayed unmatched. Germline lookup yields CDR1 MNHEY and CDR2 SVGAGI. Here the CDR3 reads CASRGDSYNEQFF. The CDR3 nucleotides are TGTGCCAGCAGGGGGGACAGTTACAATGAGCAGTTCTTC.